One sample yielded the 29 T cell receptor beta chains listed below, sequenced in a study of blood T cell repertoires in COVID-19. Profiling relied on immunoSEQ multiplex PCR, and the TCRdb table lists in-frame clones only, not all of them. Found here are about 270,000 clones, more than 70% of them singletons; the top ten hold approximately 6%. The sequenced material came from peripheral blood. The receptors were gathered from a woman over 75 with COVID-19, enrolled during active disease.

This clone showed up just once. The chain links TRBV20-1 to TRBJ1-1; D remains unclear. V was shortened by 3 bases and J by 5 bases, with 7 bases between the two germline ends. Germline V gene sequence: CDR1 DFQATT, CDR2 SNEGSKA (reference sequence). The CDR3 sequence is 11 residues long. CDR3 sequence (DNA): TGCAGTGCTAGGAGGCTTACTGAAGCTTTCTTT. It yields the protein CSARRLTEAFF.

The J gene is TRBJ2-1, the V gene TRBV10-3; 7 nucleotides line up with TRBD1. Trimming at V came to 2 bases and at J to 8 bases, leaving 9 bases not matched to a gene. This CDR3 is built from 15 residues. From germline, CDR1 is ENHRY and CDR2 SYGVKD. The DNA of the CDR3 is TGTGCCATCAGTGAGAGACAGGGATCGTCCGATGAGCAGTTCTTC. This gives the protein CAISERQGSSDEQFF.

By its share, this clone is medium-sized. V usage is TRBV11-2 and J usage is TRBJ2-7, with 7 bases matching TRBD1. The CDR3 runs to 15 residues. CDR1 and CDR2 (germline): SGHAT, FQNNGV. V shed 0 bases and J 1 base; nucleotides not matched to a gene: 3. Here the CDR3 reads CASSLEGGRSYEQYV. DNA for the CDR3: TGTGCCAGCAGCTTAGAAGGGGGCAGGTCCTACGAGCAGTACGTC.

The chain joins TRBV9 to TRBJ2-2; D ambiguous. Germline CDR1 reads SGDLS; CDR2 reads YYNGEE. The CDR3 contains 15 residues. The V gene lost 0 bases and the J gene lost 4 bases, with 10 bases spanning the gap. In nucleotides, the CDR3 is TGTGCCAGCAGCGTAGATAATTGGGCCACCGGGGAGCTGTTTTTT. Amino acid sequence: CASSVDNWATGELFF.

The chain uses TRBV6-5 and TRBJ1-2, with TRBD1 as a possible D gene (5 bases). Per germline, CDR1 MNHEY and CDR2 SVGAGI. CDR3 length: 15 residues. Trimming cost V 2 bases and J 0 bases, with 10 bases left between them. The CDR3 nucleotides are TGTGCCAGCAGTTACAGGGCGGACACTAACTATGGCTACACCTTC. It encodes CASSYRADTNYGYTF.

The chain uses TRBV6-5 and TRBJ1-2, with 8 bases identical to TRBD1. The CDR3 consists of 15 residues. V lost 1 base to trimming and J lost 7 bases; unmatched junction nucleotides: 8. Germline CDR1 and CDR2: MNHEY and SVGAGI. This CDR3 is CASSYLDRGGSGYTF. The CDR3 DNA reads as TGTGCCAGCAGTTACTTAGACAGGGGCGGAAGTGGCTACACCTTC.

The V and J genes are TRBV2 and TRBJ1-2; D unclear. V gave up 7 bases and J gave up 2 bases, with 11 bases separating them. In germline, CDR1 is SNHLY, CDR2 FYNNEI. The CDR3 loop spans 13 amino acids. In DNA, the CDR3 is TGTGCCAGCACGAACTCTTGGAACTATGGCTACACCTTC. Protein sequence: CASTNSWNYGYTF.

The CDR3 region has the DNA TGTGCCAGCAGCTTAGAGTTGCGGCTGGTCAGCACCATATATTTT. Its translation: CASSLELRLVSTIYF. The chain has TRBV7-8 and TRBJ1-3; D not certain. The CDR3 is 15 amino acids. V lost 1 base, J lost 9 bases, and 16 bases lay in between. The germline gives CDR1 SGHVS, CDR2 FQNEAQ.

In DNA, the CDR3 is TGTGCCAGTAGTAGGACAGGGGGCGGAGAGCAGTACGTC. Protein: CASSRTGGGEQYV. The chain carries TRBV19 and TRBJ2-7; 11 nucleotides line up with TRBD1. This CDR3 spans 13 amino acids. The germline V gene has CDR1 LNHDA and CDR2 SQIVND (reference sequence). Trimming at V came to 4 bases and at J to 7 bases, leaving 3 bases not matched to a gene.

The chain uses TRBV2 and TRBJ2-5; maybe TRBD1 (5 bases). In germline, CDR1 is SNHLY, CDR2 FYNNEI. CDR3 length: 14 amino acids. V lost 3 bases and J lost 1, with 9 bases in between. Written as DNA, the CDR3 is TGTGCCAGCAGTGATTGGGGCAGCCAAGAGACCCAGTACTTC. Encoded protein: CASSDWGSQETQYF.

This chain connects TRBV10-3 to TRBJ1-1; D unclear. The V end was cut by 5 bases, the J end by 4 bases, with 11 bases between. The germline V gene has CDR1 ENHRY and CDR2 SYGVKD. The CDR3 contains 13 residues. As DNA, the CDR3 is TGTGCCATCAGTCCGGGAGTTGGCACTGAAGCTTTCTTT. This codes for CAISPGVGTEAFF.

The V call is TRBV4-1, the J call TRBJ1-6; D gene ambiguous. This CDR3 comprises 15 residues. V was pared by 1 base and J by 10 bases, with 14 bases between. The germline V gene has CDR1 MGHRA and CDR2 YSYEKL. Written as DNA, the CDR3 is TGCGCCAGCAGCCAAGGTGGAGGGAGGTTATCACCCCTCCACTTT. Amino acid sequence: CASSQGGGRLSPLHF.

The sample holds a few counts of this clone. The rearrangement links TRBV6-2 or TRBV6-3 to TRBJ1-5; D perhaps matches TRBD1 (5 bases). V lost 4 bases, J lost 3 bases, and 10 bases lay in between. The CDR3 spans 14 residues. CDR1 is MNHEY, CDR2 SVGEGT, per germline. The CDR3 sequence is CASSFRDYNQPQHF. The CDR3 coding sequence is TGTGCCAGCAGTTTCCGGGACTACAATCAGCCCCAGCATTTT.

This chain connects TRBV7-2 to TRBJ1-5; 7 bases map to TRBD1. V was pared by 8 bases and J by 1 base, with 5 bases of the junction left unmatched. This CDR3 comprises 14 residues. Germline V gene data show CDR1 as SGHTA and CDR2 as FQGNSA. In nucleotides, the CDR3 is TGTGCCAGCTCCAGACAGGGCAGCAATCAGCCCCAGCATTTT. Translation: CASSRQGSNQPQHF.

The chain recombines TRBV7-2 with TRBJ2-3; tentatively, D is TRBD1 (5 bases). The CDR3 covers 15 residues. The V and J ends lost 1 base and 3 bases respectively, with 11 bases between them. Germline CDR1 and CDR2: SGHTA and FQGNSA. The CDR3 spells CASSLGSGKTDTQYF. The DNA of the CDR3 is TGTGCCAGCAGCTTAGGTTCAGGGAAGACAGATACGCAGTATTTT.

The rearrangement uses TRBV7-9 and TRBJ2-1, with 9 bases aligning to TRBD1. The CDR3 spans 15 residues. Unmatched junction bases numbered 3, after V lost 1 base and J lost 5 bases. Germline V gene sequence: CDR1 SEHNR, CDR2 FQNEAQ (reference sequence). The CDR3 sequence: CASSLGDRVNNEQFF. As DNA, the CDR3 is TGTGCCAGCAGCTTAGGGGACAGGGTGAACAATGAGCAGTTCTTC. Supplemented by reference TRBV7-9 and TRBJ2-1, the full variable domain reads DTGVSQNPRHKITKRGQNVTFRCDPISEHNRLYWYRQTLGQGPEFLTYFQNEAQLEKSRLLSDRFSAERPKGSFSTLEIQRTEQGDSAMYLCASSLGDRVNNEQFFGPGTRLTVL.

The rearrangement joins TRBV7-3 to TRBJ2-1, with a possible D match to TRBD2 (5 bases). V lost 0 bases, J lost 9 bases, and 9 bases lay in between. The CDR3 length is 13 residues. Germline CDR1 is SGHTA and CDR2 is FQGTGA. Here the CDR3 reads CASSLTSVVEQFF. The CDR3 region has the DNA TGTGCCAGCAGCTTAACTAGCGTGGTTGAGCAGTTCTTC.

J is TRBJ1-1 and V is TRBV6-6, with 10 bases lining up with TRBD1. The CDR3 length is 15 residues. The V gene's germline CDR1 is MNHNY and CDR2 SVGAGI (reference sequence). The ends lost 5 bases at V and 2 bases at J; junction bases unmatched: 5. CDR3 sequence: CASSAWDRGNTEAFF. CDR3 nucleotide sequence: TGTGCCAGCAGTGCTTGGGACAGGGGAAACACTGAAGCTTTCTTT.

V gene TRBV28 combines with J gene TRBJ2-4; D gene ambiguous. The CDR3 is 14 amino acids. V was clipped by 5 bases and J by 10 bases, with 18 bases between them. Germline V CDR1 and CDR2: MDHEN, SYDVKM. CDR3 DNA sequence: TGTGCCAGCAGTCCTCCCGGGTCCTATCGGATTCAGTACTTC. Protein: CASSPPGSYRIQYF.

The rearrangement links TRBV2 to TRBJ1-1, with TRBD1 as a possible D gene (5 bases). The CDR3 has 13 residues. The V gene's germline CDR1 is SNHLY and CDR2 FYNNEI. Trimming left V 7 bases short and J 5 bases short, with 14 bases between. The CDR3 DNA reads TGTGCCAGCACAGGTCAGGGAGGAACTGAAGCTTTCTTT. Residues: CASTGQGGTEAFF.

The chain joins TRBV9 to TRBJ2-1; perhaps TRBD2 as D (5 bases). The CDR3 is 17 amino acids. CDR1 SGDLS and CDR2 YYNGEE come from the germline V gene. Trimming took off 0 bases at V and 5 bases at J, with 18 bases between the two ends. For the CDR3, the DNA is TGTGCCAGCAGCGTAGCTTTAGGAGGACTTGGTCACAATGAGCAGTTCTTC. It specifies CASSVALGGLGHNEQFF.

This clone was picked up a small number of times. DNA of the CDR3: TGTGCCAGCAGGACTGCCTCGGGGGGGCCCTCCGGGGAGCTGTTTTTT. Translating gives CASRTASGGPSGELFF. V and J are TRBV13 and TRBJ2-2; 8 bases are a match to TRBD2. The V gene's germline CDR1 is PRHDT and CDR2 FYEKMQ (reference sequence). Losses at the gene ends were 6 bases for V and 6 bases for J; bases not matched to a gene: 12. This CDR3 has 16 residues.

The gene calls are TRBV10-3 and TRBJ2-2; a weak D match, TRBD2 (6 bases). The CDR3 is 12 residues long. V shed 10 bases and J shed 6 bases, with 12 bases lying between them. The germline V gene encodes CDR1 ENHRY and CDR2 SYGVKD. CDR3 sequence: CATVGSPGELFF. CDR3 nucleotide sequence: TGTGCCACAGTCGGGAGCCCCGGGGAGCTGTTTTTT.

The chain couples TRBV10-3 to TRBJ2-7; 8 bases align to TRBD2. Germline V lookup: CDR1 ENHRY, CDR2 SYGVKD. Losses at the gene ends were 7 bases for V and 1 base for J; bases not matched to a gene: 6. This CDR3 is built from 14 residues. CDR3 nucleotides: TGTGCCATCACCCGGGGGGGGCAATCCTACGAGCAGTACTTC. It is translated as CAITRGGQSYEQYF.

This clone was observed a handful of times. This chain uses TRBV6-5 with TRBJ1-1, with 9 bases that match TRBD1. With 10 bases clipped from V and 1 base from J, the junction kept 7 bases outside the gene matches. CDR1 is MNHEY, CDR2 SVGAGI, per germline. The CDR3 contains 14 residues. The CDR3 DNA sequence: TGTGCCACCAAGGTGGGACAGGGGAACACTGAAGCTTTCTTT. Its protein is CATKVGQGNTEAFF.

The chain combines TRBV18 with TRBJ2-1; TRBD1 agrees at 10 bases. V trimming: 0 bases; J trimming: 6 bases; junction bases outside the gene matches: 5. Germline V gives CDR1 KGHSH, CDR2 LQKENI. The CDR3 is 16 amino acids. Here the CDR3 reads CASSPPGTGEVNEQFF. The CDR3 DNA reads TGTGCCAGCTCACCACCCGGGACAGGGGAGGTCAATGAGCAGTTCTTC.

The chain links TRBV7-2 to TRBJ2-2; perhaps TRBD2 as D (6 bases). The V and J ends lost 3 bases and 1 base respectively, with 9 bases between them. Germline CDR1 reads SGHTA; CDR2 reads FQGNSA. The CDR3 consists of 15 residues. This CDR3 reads CASSFASVNTGELFF. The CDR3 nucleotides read TGTGCCAGCAGCTTTGCTAGCGTGAACACCGGGGAGCTGTTTTTT.

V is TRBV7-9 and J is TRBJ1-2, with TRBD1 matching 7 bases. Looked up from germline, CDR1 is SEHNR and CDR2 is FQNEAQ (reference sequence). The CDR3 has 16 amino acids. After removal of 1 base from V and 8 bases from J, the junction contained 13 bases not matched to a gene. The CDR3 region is CASSLGDRIGTDGYTF. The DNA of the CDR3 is TGTGCCAGCAGCTTAGGAGATAGGATTGGGACAGACGGCTACACCTTC.

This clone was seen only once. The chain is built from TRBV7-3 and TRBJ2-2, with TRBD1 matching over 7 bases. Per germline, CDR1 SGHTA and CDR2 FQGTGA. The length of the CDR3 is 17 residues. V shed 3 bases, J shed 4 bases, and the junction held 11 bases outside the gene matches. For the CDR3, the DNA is TGTGCCAGCAGCTTGGGACAGCCCTCGGTTATCACCGGGGAGCTGTTTTTT. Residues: CASSLGQPSVITGELFF.